This section outlines one T cell receptor beta chain sequence together with its context. This clonotype has ten or more counts. This clone's antigen is unknown. No base-level quality is on record; no much larger clone is a single base apart. The data were obtained in a study of identical twins listed by TCRdb under 2016. At the level of the whole study: To test whether fetal clonotypes persist, this study deep-sequenced TCR alpha and beta repertoires from monozygotic twins, from unrelated adults of various ages, and from cord blood. Replicate twin experiments were performed at different times using different library preparation protocols to rule out contamination.

The library was made by 5' RACE. Sequencing took place on an Illumina HiSeq 2000. Template switching added a universal primer binding site, and the final cDNA carried a unique molecular identifier that allowed TCR cDNA molecules to be counted accurately. Specific primers in the conserved constant-segment region were used to synthesize first-strand cDNA for the TCR alpha and beta chains. To control for contamination, every cDNA library was double barcoded, receiving both a SMART-Mk sample barcode and Illumina barcodes. Two successive PCR steps introduced TruSeq adapter sequences along with Illumina sample barcodes. The Illumina HiSeq platform was used with custom primers to sequence TCR alpha and beta cDNA libraries. Per the source publication's procedure: Unique molecular identifiers were extracted from raw reads with MiGEC, and CDR3 positions were determined with MiXCR. Recombination models were inferred per individual with the repgenHMM and IGoR tools using an EM algorithm. Shared clonotypes were analyzed with the tcR package in R, and sharing was normalized by the product of cloneset sizes. To study raw recombination free of thymic and clonal selection effects, out-of-frame nonproductive sequences were analyzed. TCRdb reran the public reads through fastp at Q25 and MiXCR, keeping productive beta chains. Duplicate CDR3 protein sequences are folded into a single record with the most common DNA and genes. What appears here as the V and J calls and clone size reflects TCRdb's work, not the paper's. The sample table contains a few hundred thousand distinct CDR3 sequences; only one count was recorded for more than 13% of them. The ten top clones hold 0.95% to 1% of the sample.

Every donor was a healthy Caucasian. The twin cohort consisted of three pairs of female monozygotic twins, all aged roughly 18 to 30 years. CD4+ and CD8+ T cell populations were isolated with positive isolation kits from Invitrogen. Study-wide findings and limitations: Compared with coincidental sharing between unrelated individuals, out-of-frame TCR alpha sequences shared between twins had an excess of sequences with low generation probability. Abundant cord blood beta clonotypes carried fewer insertions; young adult naive repertoires showed a weaker similar trend, while memory repertoires showed none. Because the same donors could not be followed over many years, the conclusions relied on cross-sectional statistical analysis. In beta out-of-frame sequences, excess twin sharing was weaker, because having fewer shared sequences lowered the signal-to-noise ratio. Out-of-frame TCR alpha sharing in monozygotic twins was systematically underestimated by recombination models, whereas sharing between unrelated individuals was in agreement with the recombination models. Invariant T cells such as MAIT and iNKT could partly confound zero-insertion analyses, although diverse VJ usage argued against such confounding for most clonotypes.

From the cysteine up to the phenylalanine, the CDR3 has a length of 13 residues. The retained sequence is limited to the CDR3, 39 bases, with the frame set at the first base. CDR1 SGHAT and CDR2 FQNNGV are derived from the germline V gene. Germline trimming: 5 bases from V, 3 bases from J; junction bases outside gene matches: 4. These data are also associated with another study on yellow fever vaccine responses in identical twins. As the second publication notes: The T cell response to vaccination in identical twins was reported by the authors to appear partly convergent and partly personalized. In identical twins, the study followed T cell clones that responded to the vaccine with precision.

This receptor was obtained from a woman younger than 35 in good health. Sequencing was performed on CD4+ T cells sorted from blood. The rearrangement combines TRBV11-2 with TRBJ2-7, with 7 bases aligning to TRBD1. The nucleotide sequence reads as follows: TGTGCCAGCAGCAGACAGGGAAACTACGAGCAGTACTTC. This sequence encodes CASSRQGNYEQYF.